The entry below describes one T cell receptor beta chain. Vbeta (60) and Jbeta (13) primers were used in the PCR. Assay used: immunoSEQ multiplex PCR; TCRdb lists only in-frame clones, some missing. The table lists about 93,000 clones, around three quarters of them singletons, with over 0.5% in the top ten. These data originate in a study of cytomegalovirus exposure and HLA in healthy donors. The germline gives CDR1 MNHEY, CDR2 SMNVEV (reference sequence). V lost 3 bases to trimming and J lost 4 bases; unmatched junction nucleotides: 15. CDR3 size: 18 residues. This TCR came from a man aged 30-40 years in good health and CMV-seronegative. Source material: PBMCs. The rearrangement links TRBV27 to TRBJ2-1; 7 positions match TRBD2. The CDR3 spells CASSFLGAGVWEYNEQFF. In DNA, the CDR3 is TGTGCCAGCAGTTTCCTGGGTGCGGGGGTCTGGGAGTACAATGAGCAGTTCTTC.